The T cell receptor beta chain under discussion was sequenced for a study of cytomegalovirus exposure and HLA in healthy donors. The V gene end was trimmed by 5 bases and the J gene end by 4 bases; junction bases not matched to a gene: 8. This CDR3 is 13 amino acids long. Germline V gene data show CDR1 as GTSNPN and CDR2 as SVGIG (reference sequence). PCR primers comprised 60 Vbeta and 13 Jbeta primers. Only in-frame clones appear in the TCRdb table, and some are missing; sequencing was by immunoSEQ multiplex PCR. The sample lists 150,000 to 160,000 clones, over 60% seen once, with around 3.6% in the top ten.

What was sequenced was PBMCs. V usage is TRBV30 and J usage is TRBJ2-7; TRBD2 matches 7 bases. This receptor was taken from a woman aged 35 to 49 in good health and CMV-seronegative. The CDR3 bases are TGTGCCTGGGGCCGGGGGGAACTATACGAGCAGTACTTC. Its protein product is CAWGRGELYEQYF.